A selection of T cell receptor beta chains follows, all from one sample in a study of patients and donors after allogeneic stem cell transplantation. TCRdb re-called the RT-PCR reads through MiXCR, storing one row per CDR3 protein. Found here are about 200,000 distinct CDR3 sequences, roughly 38% of them singletons; the top ten hold around a tenth. The material sequenced was blood, either unsorted or a sorted T cell fraction (not recorded which). The receptor set was obtained from a human donor who was either an allogeneic HSCT recipient or a stem cell or donor lymphocyte infusion donor (not recorded which). It is not recorded whose cells these are; they may come from a transplant donor. Each CDR3 is given with its conserved first and last residue. A D gene is named only where the DNA matches it firmly. The size entry is marked missing in some rows and otherwise reads once, few, many or a size class.

. | 15 | few | TRBJ2-7 | TRBV25-1 | CASSETGINTYEQYF | TGTGCCAGCAGTGAAACAGGGATAAACACCTACGAGCAGTACTTC
. | 16 | . | TRBJ1-5 | TRBV4-1 | CASSQTGTVLNQPQHF | TGCGCCAGCAGCCAAACCGGGACGGTCCTTAATCAGCCCCAGCATTTT
. | 13 | many | TRBJ1-1 | TRBV12-3/TRBV12-4 | CASSLRGLTEAFF | TGTGCCAGCAGTTTACGAGGACTAACTGAAGCTTTCTTT
. | 17 | . | TRBJ2-3 | TRBV4-1 | CASSQDRGTFATDTQYF | TGCGCCAGCAGCCAAGATAGGGGGACATTTGCCACAGATACGCAGTATTTT
. | 12 | few | TRBJ1-1 | TRBV15 | CATSRALHEAFF | TGTGCCACCAGCAGAGCACTTCATGAAGCTTTCTTT
TRBD1 | 13 | few | TRBJ2-7 | TRBV27 | CASRQGHSYEQYF | TGTGCCAGCAGACAGGGGCACTCCTACGAGCAGTACTTC
TRBD1 | 13 | few | TRBJ1-1 | TRBV12-3/TRBV12-4 | CASRRTGSTEAFF | TGTGCCAGCAGACGGACAGGGAGCACTGAAGCTTTCTTT
. | 17 | . | TRBJ2-1 | TRBV4-1 | CASSHKSNRGGYNEQFF | TGCGCCAGCAGCCACAAGAGTAACAGGGGAGGTTACAATGAGCAGTTCTTC
TRBD2 | 14 | . | TRBJ2-3 | TRBV29-1 | CSVGTSGGANTQYF | TGCAGCGTTGGGACTAGCGGGGGGGCAAATACGCAGTATTTT
. | 15 | . | TRBJ1-1 | TRBV3-1 | CASSQVRTGTTEAFF | TGTGCCAGCAGCCAAGTTCGAACAGGGACCACTGAAGCTTTCTTT
. | 15 | . | TRBJ2-7 | TRBV9 | CASSVGTSPSYEQYF | TGTGCCAGCAGCGTAGGAACTAGCCCGTCCTACGAGCAGTACTTC
. | 13 | few | TRBJ1-5 | TRBV12-3/TRBV12-4 | CASSTEPGEPQHF | TGTGCCAGCAGTACGGAGCCCGGGGAGCCCCAGCATTTT
. | 14 | few | TRBJ1-2 | TRBV6-6 | CASSDKWSNYGYTF | TGTGCCAGCAGCGACAAATGGTCTAACTATGGCTACACCTTC
. | 15 | . | TRBJ1-4 | TRBV28 | CASSPTGSTNEKLFF | TGTGCCAGCAGTCCTACAGGGTCAACTAATGAAAAACTGTTTTTT
. | 13 | few | TRBJ2-1 | TRBV5-5 | CASSLAPYNEQFF | TGTGCCAGCAGCTTGGCCCCCTACAATGAGCAGTTCTTC
. | 14 | few | TRBJ2-1 | TRBV7-6 | CASSNRQINNEQFF | TGTGCCAGCAGCAATAGACAGATAAACAATGAGCAGTTCTTC
. | 14 | . | TRBJ2-7 | TRBV5-5 | CASSLQGTSYEQYF | TGTGCCAGCAGCTTACAGGGGACTTCCTACGAGCAGTACTTC
. | 14 | many | TRBJ2-7 | TRBV27 | CASKGRGRNYEQYF | TGTGCCAGCAAGGGACGGGGCAGAAACTACGAGCAGTACTTC
. | 16 | few | TRBJ1-3 | TRBV28 | CASSSLGFPSGNTIYF | TGTGCCAGCAGCTCCCTTGGTTTCCCCTCTGGAAACACCATATATTTT
. | 16 | . | TRBJ1-4 | TRBV27 | CASSLSPDALRGKLFF | TGTGCCAGCAGTTTATCGCCGGATGCCCTAAGGGGAAAACTGTTTTTT
. | 13 | . | TRBJ1-1 | TRBV29-1 | CSVEASMNTEAFF | TGCAGCGTTGAAGCTTCAATGAACACTGAAGCTTTCTTT
TRBD1 | 18 | . | TRBJ1-2 | TRBV5-1 | CASSLAPGTGVSPYGYTF | TGCGCCAGCAGCTTGGCCCCAGGGACAGGGGTTTCCCCCTATGGCTACACCTTC
. | 16 | . | TRBJ2-6 | TRBV4-2 | CASSNRVVSGANVLTF | TGTGCCAGCAGCAACCGAGTGGTTTCTGGGGCCAACGTCCTGACTTTC
. | 15 | once | TRBJ2-5 | TRBV24-1 | CATSEAAGLRETQYF | TGTGCCACCAGTGAGGCTGCGGGCCTGAGGGAGACCCAGTACTTC
. | 17 | . | TRBJ2-1 | TRBV11-1 | CASSLNQGIYYYNEQFF | TGTGCCAGCAGCTTAAACCAGGGGATTTACTACTACAATGAGCAGTTCTTC
. | 13 | few | TRBJ1-2 | TRBV30 | CAWRREASYGYTF | TGTGCCTGGAGAAGGGAGGCAAGTTATGGCTACACCTTC
TRBD2 | 16 | . | TRBJ2-3 | TRBV7-3 | CASSLTLGGAGDTQYF | TGTGCCAGCAGCTTAACCCTCGGGGGGGCCGGAGATACGCAGTATTTT
. | 13 | . | TRBJ2-3 | TRBV7-2 | CASSSRGPGTQYF | TGTGCCAGCAGCTCCCGGGGGCCGGGTACGCAGTATTTT
. | 11 | few | TRBJ1-2 | TRBV6-6 | CASHGLYGYTF | TGTGCCAGCCATGGACTCTATGGCTACACCTTC
TRBD1 | 13 | . | TRBJ1-6 | TRBV20-1 | CSAGTGGNSPLHF | TGCAGTGCGGGGACAGGGGGAAATTCACCCCTCCACTTT
. | 16 | . | TRBJ2-1 | TRBV5-6 | CASSLAGTQNYNEQFF | TGTGCCAGCAGCTTGGCCGGGACTCAGAACTACAATGAGCAGTTCTTC
. | 15 | once | TRBJ2-7 | TRBV28 | CASSLWRGPPYEQYF | TGTGCCAGCAGTTTATGGCGGGGACCTCCCTACGAGCAGTACTTC
. | 15 | . | TRBJ1-1 | TRBV5-1 | CASSSEALRNTEAFF | TGCGCCAGCAGCTCGGAGGCACTTAGGAACACTGAAGCTTTCTTT
. | 12 | . | TRBJ2-7 | TRBV29-1 | CSAGTPPYEQYF | TGCAGCGCCGGGACACCCCCCTACGAGCAGTACTTC
. | 14 | . | TRBJ1-4 | TRBV20-1 | CSAPWRAEREKLFF | TGCAGTGCTCCTTGGAGGGCCGAGCGAGAAAAACTGTTTTTT
. | 12 | . | TRBJ1-1 | TRBV6-5 | CASSTGGAEAFF | TGTGCCAGCAGTACCGGGGGAGCAGAAGCTTTCTTT
. | 13 | . | TRBJ2-7 | TRBV6-5 | CASSYGQNYEQYF | TGTGCCAGCAGTTACGGACAGAACTACGAGCAGTACTTC
TRBD1 | 14 | few | TRBJ1-4 | TRBV20-1 | CSARVGTGVEKLFF | TGCAGTGCTAGAGTGGGGACAGGGGTTGAAAAACTGTTTTTT
TRBD1 | 14 | . | TRBJ1-2 | TRBV10-3 | CATKTGTGGYGYTF | TGTGCCACCAAAACCGGGACAGGGGGCTATGGCTACACCTTC
TRBD1 | 13 | . | TRBJ1-2 | TRBV12-3/TRBV12-4 | CASRVGDSHGYTF | TGTGCCAGCAGAGTCGGGGACAGCCATGGCTACACCTTC
. | 14 | few | TRBJ1-1 | TRBV27 | CASSLEHTDTEAFF | TGTGCCAGCAGTTTAGAACACACGGACACTGAAGCTTTCTTT
. | 16 | few | TRBJ1-2 | TRBV6-6 | CASSKGGQLPNYGYTF | TGTGCCAGCAGCAAGGGCGGACAGCTTCCTAACTATGGCTACACCTTC
. | 18 | . | TRBJ1-6 | TRBV21-1 | CASSRTALLSSYNSPLHF | TGTGCCAGCAGCCGGACGGCCCTCCTTAGCTCCTATAATTCACCCCTCCACTTT
. | 17 | few | TRBJ2-2 | TRBV20-1 | CSARDFTGTPNTGELFF | TGCAGTGCTAGAGATTTCACCGGGACTCCGAACACCGGGGAGCTGTTTTTT
. | 14 | once | TRBJ1-4 | TRBV12-3/TRBV12-4 | CASMEETTNEKLFF | TGTGCCAGCATGGAGGAAACAACTAATGAAAAACTGTTTTTT
. | 15 | . | TRBJ1-5 | TRBV19 | CASTRVGGSNQPQHF | TGTGCCAGTACACGCGTAGGGGGTAGCAATCAGCCCCAGCATTTT
. | 13 | . | TRBJ2-7 | TRBV12-3/TRBV12-4 | CASSLVRRNEQYF | TGTGCCAGCAGTTTAGTAAGACGCAACGAGCAGTACTTC
TRBD1 | 14 | few | TRBJ1-1 | TRBV12-3/TRBV12-4 | CASRGQGSGTEAFF | TGTGCCAGCAGGGGACAGGGGTCGGGCACTGAAGCTTTCTTT
. | 14 | few | TRBJ1-6 | TRBV12-3/TRBV12-4 | CASSTLSYNSPLHF | TGTGCCAGCAGTACCCTATCCTATAATTCACCCCTCCACTTT
. | 12 | . | TRBJ2-5 | TRBV10-3 | CAISGVQETQYF | TGTGCCATCAGTGGGGTACAAGAGACCCAGTACTTC
. | 12 | once | TRBJ2-7 | TRBV6-1 | CASSVAAGEQYF | TGTGCCAGCAGTGTCGCAGCTGGCGAGCAGTACTTC
. | 14 | . | TRBJ1-2 | TRBV12-3/TRBV12-4 | CAMGGGTSNYGYTF | TGTGCCATGGGGGGAGGGACCAGTAACTATGGCTACACCTTC
. | 13 | . | TRBJ1-1 | TRBV30 | CAWSVVLNTEAFF | TGTGCCTGGAGTGTAGTACTGAACACTGAAGCTTTCTTT
TRBD1 | 15 | . | TRBJ2-7 | TRBV9 | CASSPEQGFYYEQYF | TGTGCCAGCAGCCCAGAACAGGGGTTCTACTACGAGCAGTACTTC
. | 16 | . | TRBJ2-1 | TRBV24-1 | CATSDRTGRERNEQFF | TGTGCCACCAGTGATAGGACAGGGCGGGAGAGGAATGAGCAGTTCTTC